Presented here are 2 T cell receptor beta chains from one specimen sequenced in a study of cytomegalovirus exposure and HLA in healthy donors. Use of 60 Vbeta and 13 Jbeta primers characterized the PCR. The table came from immunoSEQ multiplex PCR; TCRdb's copy has only in-frame clones and leaves some out. The sample consists of about 160,000 clones, roughly four fifths of them appearing once. The source material was PBMCs. These receptor sequences come from a woman aged 18-30 years in good health and CMV-seronegative.

V usage is TRBV23-1 and J usage is TRBJ2-7, with D tentatively TRBD1 (6 bases). TRBV23-1 is an ORF, with its function uncertain. The V end was cut by 7 bases, the J end by 12 bases, with 16 bases between. This CDR3 contains 11 residues. DNA for the CDR3: TGCGCCAGCACCCACGGACAGAGCCGGTACTTC. Translating gives CASTHGQSRYF.

The genes are TRBV18 and TRBJ1-5; 7 positions agree with TRBD1. Trimming cost V 3 bases and J 0 bases; bases outside gene matches: 5. CDR1 and CDR2 (germline): KGHSH, LQKENI. The CDR3 has 16 amino acids. The CDR3 is CASSPSDRVSNQPQHF. The CDR3 bases are TGTGCCAGCTCACCCTCAGACAGGGTTAGCAATCAGCCCCAGCATTTT.